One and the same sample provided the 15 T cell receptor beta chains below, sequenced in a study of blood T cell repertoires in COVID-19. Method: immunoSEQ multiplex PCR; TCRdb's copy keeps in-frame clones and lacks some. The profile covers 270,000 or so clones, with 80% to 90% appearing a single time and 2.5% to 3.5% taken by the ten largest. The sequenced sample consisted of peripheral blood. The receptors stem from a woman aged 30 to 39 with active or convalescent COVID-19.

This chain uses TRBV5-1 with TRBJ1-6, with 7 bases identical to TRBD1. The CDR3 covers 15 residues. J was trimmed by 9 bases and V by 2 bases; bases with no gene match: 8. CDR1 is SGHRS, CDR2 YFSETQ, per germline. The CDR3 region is CASSFRGQELSPLHF. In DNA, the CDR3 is TGCGCCAGCAGCTTTAGGGGGCAGGAGCTTTCACCCCTCCACTTT.

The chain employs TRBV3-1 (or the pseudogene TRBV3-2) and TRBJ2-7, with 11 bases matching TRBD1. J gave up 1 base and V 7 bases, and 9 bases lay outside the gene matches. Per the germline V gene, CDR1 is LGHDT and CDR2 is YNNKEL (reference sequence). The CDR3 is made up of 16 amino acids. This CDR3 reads CASTALGQGESYEQYF. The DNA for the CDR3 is TGTGCCAGCACCGCTCTGGGACAGGGGGAGTCCTACGAGCAGTACTTC.

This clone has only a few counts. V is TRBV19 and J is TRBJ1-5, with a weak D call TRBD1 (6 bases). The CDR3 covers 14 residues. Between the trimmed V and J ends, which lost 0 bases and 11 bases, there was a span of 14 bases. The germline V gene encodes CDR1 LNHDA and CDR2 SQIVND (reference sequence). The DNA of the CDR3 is TGTGCCAGTAGTATAGATCTACAGGGTAGGGCCCAGCATTTT. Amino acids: CASSIDLQGRAQHF.

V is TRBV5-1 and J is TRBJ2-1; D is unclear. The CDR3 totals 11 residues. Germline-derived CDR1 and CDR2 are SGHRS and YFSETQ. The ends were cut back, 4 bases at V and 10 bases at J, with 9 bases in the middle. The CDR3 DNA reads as TGCGCCAGCAGCATAGCAAGGGAGCAGTTCTTC. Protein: CASSIAREQFF.

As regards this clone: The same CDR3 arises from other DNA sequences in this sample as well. The CDR3 DNA sequence: TGTGCCAGCAGTTACTTAGGCGGGGGAGACAATGAGCAGTTCTTC. Translating it yields CASSYLGGGDNEQFF. The chain couples TRBV6-2 or TRBV6-3 to TRBJ2-1, with 7 nucleotides matching TRBD2. This CDR3 has 15 residues. Germline CDR1 reads MNHEY; CDR2 reads SVGEGT. J gave up 5 bases and V 1 base, and 5 bases lay outside the gene matches.

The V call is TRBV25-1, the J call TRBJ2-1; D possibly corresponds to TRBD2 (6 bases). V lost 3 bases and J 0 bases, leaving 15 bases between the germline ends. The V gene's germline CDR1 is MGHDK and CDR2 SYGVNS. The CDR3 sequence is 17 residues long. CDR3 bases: TGTGCCAGCAGTGATAGGCGGGGTGCCAGCTCCTACAATGAGCAGTTCTTC. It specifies CASSDRRGASSYNEQFF.

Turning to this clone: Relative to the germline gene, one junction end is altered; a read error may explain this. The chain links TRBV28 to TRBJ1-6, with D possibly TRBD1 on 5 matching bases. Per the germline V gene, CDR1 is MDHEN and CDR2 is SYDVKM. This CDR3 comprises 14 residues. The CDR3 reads CASTEAGYSSPLHF. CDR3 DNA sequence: TGTGCCAGCACCGAGGCAGGGTATAGTTCACCCCTCCACTTT.

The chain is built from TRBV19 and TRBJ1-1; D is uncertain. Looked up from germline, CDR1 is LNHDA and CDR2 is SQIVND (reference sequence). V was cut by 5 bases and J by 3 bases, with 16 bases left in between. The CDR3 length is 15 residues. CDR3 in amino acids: CASSPLGGLHTEAFF. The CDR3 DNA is TGTGCCAGTAGTCCGCTGGGAGGGCTTCACACTGAAGCTTTCTTT.

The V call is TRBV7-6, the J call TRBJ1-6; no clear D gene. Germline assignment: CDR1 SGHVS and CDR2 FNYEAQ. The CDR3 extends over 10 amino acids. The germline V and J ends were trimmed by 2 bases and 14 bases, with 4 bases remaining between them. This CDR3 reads CASSLSTLHF. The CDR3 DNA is TGTGCCAGCAGCTTATCAACCCTCCACTTT. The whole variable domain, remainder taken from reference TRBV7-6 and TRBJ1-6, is GAGVSQSPRYKVTKRGQDVALRCDPISGHVSLYWYRQALGQGPEFLTYFNYEAQQDKSGLPNDRFSAERPEGSISTLTIQRTEQRDSAMYRCASSLSTLHFGNGTRLTVT.

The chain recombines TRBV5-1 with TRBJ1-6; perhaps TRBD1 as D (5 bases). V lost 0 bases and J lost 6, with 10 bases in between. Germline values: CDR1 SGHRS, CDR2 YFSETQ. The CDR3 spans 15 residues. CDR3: CASSLVAGLNSPLHF. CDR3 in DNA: TGCGCCAGCAGCTTGGTCGCGGGACTTAATTCACCCCTCCACTTT.

DNA for the CDR3: TGTGCCAGCTCACCATCCTACAGGGGATATGGCTACACCTTC. It codes for CASSPSYRGYGYTF. The rearrangement joins TRBV18 to TRBJ1-2, with 7 bases lining up with TRBD1. The germline V gene has CDR1 KGHSH and CDR2 LQKENI. With 2 bases clipped from V and 5 bases from J, the junction kept 5 bases outside the gene matches. CDR3 size: 14 residues.

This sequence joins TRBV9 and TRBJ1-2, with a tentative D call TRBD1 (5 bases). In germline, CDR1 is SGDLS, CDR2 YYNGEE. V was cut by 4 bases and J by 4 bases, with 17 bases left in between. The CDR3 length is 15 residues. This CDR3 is CASSPETDPFYGYTF. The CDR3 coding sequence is TGTGCCAGCAGCCCCGAGACAGACCCTTTCTATGGCTACACCTTC.

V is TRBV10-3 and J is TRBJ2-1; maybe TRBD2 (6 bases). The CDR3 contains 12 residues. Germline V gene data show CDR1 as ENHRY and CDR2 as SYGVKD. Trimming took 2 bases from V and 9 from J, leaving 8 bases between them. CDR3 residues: CAISEMGGEQFF. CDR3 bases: TGTGCCATCAGTGAGATGGGGGGTGAGCAGTTCTTC.

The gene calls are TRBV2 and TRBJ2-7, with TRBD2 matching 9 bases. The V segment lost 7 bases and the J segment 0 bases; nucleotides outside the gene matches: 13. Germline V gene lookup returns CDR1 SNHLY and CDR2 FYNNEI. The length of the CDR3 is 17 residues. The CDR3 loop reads CASIPTSGIFSSYEQYF. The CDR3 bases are TGTGCCAGCATCCCGACTAGCGGAATCTTCAGCTCCTACGAGCAGTACTTC.

The CDR3 region is CASSKAQGWNSPLHF. Here the CDR3 DNA reads TGTGCCAGCAGCAAAGCGCAGGGCTGGAATTCACCCCTCCACTTT. V gene TRBV21-1 combines with J gene TRBJ1-6; the D call TRBD1 from the table was never checked on the DNA. TRBV21-1 is a pseudogene. The CDR3 length is 15 residues.